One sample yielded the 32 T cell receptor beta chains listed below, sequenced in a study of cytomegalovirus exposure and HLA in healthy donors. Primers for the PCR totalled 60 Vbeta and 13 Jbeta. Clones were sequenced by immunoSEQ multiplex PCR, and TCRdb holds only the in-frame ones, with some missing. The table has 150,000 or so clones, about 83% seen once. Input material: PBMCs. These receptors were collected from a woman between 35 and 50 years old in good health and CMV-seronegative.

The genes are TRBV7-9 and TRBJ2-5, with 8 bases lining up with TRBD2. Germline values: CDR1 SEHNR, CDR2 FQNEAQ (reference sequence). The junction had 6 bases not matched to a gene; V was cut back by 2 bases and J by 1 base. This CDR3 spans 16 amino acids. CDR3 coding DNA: TGTGCCAGCAGCTTACCCCCTACTAGCGGCCAAGAGACCCAGTACTTC. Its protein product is CASSLPPTSGQETQYF.

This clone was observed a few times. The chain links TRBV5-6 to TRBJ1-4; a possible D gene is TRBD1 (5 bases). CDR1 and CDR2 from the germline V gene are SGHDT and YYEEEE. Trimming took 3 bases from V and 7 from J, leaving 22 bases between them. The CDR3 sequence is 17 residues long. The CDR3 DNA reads TGTGCCAGCAGCTCGCTCCTCGGGGGTTTAAAGGTTGAAAAACTGTTTTTT. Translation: CASSSLLGGLKVEKLFF. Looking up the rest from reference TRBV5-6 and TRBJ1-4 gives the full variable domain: DAGVTQSPTHLIKTRGQQVTLRCSPKSGHDTVSWYQQALGQGPQFIFQYYEEEERQRGNFPDRFSGHQFPNYSSELNVNALLLGDSALYLCASSSLLGGLKVEKLFFGSGTQLSVL.

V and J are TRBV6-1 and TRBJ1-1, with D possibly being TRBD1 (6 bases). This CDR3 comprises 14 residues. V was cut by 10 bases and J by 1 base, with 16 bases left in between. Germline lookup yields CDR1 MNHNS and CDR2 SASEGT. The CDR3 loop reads CATHLPGQNTEAFF. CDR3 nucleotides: TGTGCCACCCATTTACCGGGACAGAACACTGAAGCTTTCTTT.

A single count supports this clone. DNA for the CDR3: TGCGCCAGCAGCCCCATAAGCCCGACAGGGGGAGAGACCCAGTACTTC. It specifies CASSPISPTGGETQYF. The J gene is TRBJ2-5, the V gene TRBV5-1; 9 bases align to TRBD1. The V and J ends lost 4 bases and 4 bases, in that order; junction bases with no gene match: 11. Germline assignment: CDR1 SGHRS and CDR2 YFSETQ. This CDR3 comprises 16 residues.

The CDR3 region has the DNA TGTGCCAGCAGGCCCCTAGGGGGGGAAGGTGGCTACACCTTC. Protein product: CASRPLGGEGGYTF. The chain carries TRBV6-6 and TRBJ1-2; TRBD1 might be the D (6 bases). This CDR3 comprises 14 residues. V was pared by 6 bases and J by 7 bases, with 18 bases between. Germline V CDR1 and CDR2: MNHNY, SVGAGI (reference sequence).

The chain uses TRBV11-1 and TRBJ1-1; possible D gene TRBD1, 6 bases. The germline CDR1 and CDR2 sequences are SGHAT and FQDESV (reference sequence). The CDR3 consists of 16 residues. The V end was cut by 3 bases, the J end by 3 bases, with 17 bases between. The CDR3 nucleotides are TGTGCCAGCAGCTTCCGGGGGGGCAGGAGCGACACTGAAGCTTTCTTT. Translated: CASSFRGGRSDTEAFF.

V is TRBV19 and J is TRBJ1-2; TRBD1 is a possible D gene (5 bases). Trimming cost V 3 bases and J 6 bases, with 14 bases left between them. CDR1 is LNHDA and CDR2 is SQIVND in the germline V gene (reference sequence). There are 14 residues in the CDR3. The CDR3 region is CASSIPGREDGYTF. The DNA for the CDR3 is TGTGCCAGTAGTATTCCAGGGAGGGAGGATGGCTACACCTTC.

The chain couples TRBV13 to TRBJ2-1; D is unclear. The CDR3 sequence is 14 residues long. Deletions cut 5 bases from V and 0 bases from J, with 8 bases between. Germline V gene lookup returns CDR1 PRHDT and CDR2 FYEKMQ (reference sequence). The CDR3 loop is CASSPQNSYNEQFF. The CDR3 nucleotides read TGTGCCAGCAGCCCGCAGAACTCCTACAATGAGCAGTTCTTC.

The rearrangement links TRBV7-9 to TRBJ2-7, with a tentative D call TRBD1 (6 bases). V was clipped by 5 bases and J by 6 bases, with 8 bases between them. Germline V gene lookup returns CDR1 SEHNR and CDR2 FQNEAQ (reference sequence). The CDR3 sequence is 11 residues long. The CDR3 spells CASSPGVEQYF. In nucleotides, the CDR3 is TGTGCCAGCAGCCCAGGGGTCGAGCAGTACTTC.

CDR3 loop: CASSLQGKHGYTF. DNA for the CDR3: TGTGCCAGCAGCCTGCAGGGGAAGCATGGCTACACCTTC. The gene calls are TRBV5-4 and TRBJ1-2, with a tentative D call TRBD1 (6 bases). The V end lost 4 bases, the J end lost 6 bases, and 13 bases lay between the germline ends. There are 13 residues in the CDR3. Germline CDR1 SGHNT, CDR2 YYREEE (reference sequence).

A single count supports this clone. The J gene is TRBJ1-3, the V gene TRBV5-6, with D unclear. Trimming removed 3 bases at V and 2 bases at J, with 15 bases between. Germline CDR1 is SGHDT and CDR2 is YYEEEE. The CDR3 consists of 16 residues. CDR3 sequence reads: CASSSSTELPGNTIYF. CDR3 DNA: TGTGCCAGCAGCTCGAGTACTGAGCTGCCTGGAAACACCATATATTTT.

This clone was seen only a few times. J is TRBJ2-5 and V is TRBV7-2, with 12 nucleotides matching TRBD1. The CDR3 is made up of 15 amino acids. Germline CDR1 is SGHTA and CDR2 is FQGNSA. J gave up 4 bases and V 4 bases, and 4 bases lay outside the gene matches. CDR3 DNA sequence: TGTGCCAGCAGCTCGGGACAGGGGGCAGGAGAGACCCAGTACTTC. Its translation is CASSSGQGAGETQYF.

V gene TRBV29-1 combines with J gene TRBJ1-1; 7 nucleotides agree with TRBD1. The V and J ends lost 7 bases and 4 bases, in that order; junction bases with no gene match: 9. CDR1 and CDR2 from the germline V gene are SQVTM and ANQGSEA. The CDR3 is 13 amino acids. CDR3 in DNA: TGCAGCGCGGGACAGCTTTTTGGCACTGAAGCTTTCTTT. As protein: CSAGQLFGTEAFF.

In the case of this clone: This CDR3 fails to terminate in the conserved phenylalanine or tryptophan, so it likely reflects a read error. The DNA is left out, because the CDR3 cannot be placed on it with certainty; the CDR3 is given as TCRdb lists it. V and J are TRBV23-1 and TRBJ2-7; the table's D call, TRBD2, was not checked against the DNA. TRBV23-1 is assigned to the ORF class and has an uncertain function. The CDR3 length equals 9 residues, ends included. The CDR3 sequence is CASSHYPPK.

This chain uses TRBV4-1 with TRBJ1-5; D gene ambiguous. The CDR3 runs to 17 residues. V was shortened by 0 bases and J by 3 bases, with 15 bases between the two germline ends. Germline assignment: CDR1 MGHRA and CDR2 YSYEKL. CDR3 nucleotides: TGCGCCAGCAGCCAAGAATCCCCTCTGGAGCCCAATCAGCCCCAGCATTTT. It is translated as CASSQESPLEPNQPQHF.

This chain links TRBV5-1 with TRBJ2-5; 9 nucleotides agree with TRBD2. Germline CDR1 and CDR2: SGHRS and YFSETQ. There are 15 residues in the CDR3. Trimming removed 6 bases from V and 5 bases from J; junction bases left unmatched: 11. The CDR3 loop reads CASTLAGSREETQYF. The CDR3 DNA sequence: TGCGCCAGCACCCTAGCGGGATCTCGGGAGGAGACCCAGTACTTC. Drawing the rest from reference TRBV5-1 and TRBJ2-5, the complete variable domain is KAGVTQTPRYLIKTRGQQVTLSCSPISGHRSVSWYQQTPGQGLQFLFEYFSETQRNKGNFPGRFSGRQFSNSRSEMNVSTLELGDSALYLCASTLAGSREETQYFGPGTRLLVL.

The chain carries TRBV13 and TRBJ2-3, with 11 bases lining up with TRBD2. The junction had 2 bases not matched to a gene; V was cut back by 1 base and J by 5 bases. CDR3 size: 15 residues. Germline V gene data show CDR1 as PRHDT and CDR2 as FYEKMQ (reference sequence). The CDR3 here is CASSLVGTSGDTQYF. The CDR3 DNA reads TGTGCCAGCAGCTTAGTCGGGACTAGCGGAGATACGCAGTATTTT.

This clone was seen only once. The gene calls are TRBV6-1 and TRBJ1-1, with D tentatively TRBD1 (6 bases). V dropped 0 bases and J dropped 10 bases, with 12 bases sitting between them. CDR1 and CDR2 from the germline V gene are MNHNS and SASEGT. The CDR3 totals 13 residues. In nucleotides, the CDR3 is TGTGCCAGCAGTGAAGCGCGGGGGGGGGCAGCTTTCTTT. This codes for CASSEARGGAAFF.

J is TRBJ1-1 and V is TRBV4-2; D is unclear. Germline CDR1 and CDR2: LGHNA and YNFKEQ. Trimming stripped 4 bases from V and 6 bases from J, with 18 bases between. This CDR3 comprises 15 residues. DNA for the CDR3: TGTGCCAGCAGCCTTTATCCTACCGAAGTCTCTGAAGCTTTCTTT. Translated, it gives CASSLYPTEVSEAFF.

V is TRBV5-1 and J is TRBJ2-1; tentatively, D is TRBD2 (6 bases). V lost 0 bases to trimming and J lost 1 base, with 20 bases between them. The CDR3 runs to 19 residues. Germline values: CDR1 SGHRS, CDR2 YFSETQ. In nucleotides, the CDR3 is TGCGCCAGCAGCTTGGGGTTGACGGGAGCAGGAACATCCTACAATGAGCAGTTCTTC. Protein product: CASSLGLTGAGTSYNEQFF.

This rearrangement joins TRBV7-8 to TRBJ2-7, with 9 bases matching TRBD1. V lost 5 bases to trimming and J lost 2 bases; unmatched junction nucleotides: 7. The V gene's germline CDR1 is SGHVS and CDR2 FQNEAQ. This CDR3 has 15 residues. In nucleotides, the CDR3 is TGTGCCAGCAGCCCGCGGGACAGGGCCACCTACGAGCAGTACTTC. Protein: CASSPRDRATYEQYF.

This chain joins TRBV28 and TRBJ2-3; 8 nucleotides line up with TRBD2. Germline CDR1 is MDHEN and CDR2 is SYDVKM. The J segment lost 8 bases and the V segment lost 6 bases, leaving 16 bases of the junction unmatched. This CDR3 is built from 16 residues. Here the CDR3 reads CASRFISRGGGSTQYF. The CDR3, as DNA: TGTGCCAGCAGATTCATTAGCCGGGGGGGCGGTAGTACGCAGTATTTT. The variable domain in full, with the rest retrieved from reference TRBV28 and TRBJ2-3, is DVKVTQSSRYLVKRTGEKVFLECVQDMDHENMFWYRQDPGLGLRLIYFSYDVKMKEKGDIPEGYSVSREKKERFSLILESASTNQTSMYLCASRFISRGGGSTQYFGPGTRLTVL.

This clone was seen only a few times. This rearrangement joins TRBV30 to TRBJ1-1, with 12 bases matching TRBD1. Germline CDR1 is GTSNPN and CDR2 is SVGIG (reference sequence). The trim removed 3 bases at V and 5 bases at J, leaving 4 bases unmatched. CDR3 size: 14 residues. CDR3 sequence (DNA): TGTGCCTGGAGGGGACAGGGGGCTGGTACTGAAGCTTTCTTT. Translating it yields CAWRGQGAGTEAFF.

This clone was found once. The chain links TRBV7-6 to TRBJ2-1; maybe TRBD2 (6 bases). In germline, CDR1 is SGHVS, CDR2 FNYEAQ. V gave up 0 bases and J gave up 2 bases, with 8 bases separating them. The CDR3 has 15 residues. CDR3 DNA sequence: TGTGCCAGCAGCTTAGCGGAGGGGCCCTACAATGAGCAGTTCTTC. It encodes CASSLAEGPYNEQFF.

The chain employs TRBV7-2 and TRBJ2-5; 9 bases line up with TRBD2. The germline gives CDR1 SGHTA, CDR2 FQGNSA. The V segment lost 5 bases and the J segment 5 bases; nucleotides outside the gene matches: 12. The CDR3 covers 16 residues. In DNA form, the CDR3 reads TGTGCCAGCAGCCCCCGACAGCGGGAGGTCATGGAGACCCAGTACTTC. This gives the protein CASSPRQREVMETQYF. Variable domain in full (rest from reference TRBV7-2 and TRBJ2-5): GAGVSQSPSNKVTEKGKDVELRCDPISGHTALYWYRQSLGQGLEFLIYFQGNSAPDKSGLPSDRFSAERTGGSVSTLTIQRTQQEDSAVYLCASSPRQREVMETQYFGPGTRLLVL.

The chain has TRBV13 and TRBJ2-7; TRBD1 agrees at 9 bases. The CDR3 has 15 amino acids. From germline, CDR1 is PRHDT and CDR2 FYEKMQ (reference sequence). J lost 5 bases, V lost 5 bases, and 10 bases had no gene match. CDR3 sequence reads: CASSPAGTGLNEQYF. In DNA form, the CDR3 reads TGTGCCAGCAGCCCTGCTGGGACAGGGCTTAACGAGCAGTACTTC.

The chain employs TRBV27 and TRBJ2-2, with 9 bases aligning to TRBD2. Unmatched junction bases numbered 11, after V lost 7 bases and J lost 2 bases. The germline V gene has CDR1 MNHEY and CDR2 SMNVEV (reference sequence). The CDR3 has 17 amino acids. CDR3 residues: CASTSVPLAGNTGELFF. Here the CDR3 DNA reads TGTGCCAGCACCTCTGTCCCCCTAGCGGGAAACACCGGGGAGCTGTTTTTT.

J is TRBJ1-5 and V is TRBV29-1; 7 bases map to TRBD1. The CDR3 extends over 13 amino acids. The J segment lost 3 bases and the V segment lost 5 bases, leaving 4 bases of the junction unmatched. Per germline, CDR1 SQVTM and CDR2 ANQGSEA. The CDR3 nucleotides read TGCAGCGTTAGACAGGGACTCAATCAGCCCCAGCATTTT. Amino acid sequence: CSVRQGLNQPQHF.

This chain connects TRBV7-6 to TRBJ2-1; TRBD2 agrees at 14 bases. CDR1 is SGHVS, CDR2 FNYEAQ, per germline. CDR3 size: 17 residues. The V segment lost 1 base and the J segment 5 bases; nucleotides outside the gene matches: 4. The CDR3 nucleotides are TGTGCCAGCAGCTTAGGACTAGCGGGAGGGCCTAACAATGAGCAGTTCTTC. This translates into CASSLGLAGGPNNEQFF.

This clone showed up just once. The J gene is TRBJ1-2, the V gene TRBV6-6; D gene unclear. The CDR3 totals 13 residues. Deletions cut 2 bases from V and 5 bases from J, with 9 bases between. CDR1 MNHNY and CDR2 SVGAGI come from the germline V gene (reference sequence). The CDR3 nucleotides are TGTGCCAGCAGTTACGGTGAGGAGTATGGCTACACCTTC. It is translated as CASSYGEEYGYTF.

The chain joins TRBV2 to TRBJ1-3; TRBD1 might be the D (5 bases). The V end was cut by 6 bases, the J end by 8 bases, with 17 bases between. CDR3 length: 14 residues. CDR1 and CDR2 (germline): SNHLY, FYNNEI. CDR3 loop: CASREGPTGYTIYF. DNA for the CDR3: TGTGCCAGCAGGGAGGGGCCGACGGGATACACCATATATTTT.

CDR3: CASSSNPVGEQFF. The CDR3 nucleotides read TGTGCCAGCAGCTCCAACCCGGTCGGTGAGCAGTTCTTC. This chain connects TRBV7-2 to TRBJ2-1; no reliable D call. V gave up 4 bases and J gave up 9 bases, with 13 bases separating them. This CDR3 is 13 amino acids long. CDR1 is SGHTA and CDR2 is FQGNSA in the germline V gene.